This T cell receptor beta chain was found in a study of T cells after yellow fever vaccination. Notes on the study in general: When the response was secondary, it was weaker but reached its peak faster, day 5 versus 15.

This clonotype was seen many times. What it recognizes is unknown. One entry per CDR3 protein results from TCRdb running MiXCR on the 5' RACE reads. Of approximately 250,000 distinct CDR3 sequences in the sample, about 3.5% are singletons; the top ten hold 15% to 20%. Here the sequenced sample was PBMCs, taken 15 days after the yellow fever booster vaccination. This TCR was sampled from a young man who received the YFV17D yellow fever vaccine.

The CDR3 protein is CASSRGGLYNEQFF. The CDR3 DNA follows: TGTGCCAGCAGTCGCGGGGGCCTCTACAATGAGCAGTTCTTC. The J gene is TRBJ2-1, the V gene TRBV28; perhaps TRBD2 as D (7 bases). V was pared by 5 bases and J by 3 bases, with 11 bases between. Germline-derived CDR1 and CDR2 are MDHEN and SYDVKM. The length of the CDR3 is 14 residues. Complete variable domain (other parts from reference TRBV28 and TRBJ2-1): DVKVTQSSRYLVKRTGEKVFLECVQDMDHENMFWYRQDPGLGLRLIYFSYDVKMKEKGDIPEGYSVSREKKERFSLILESASTNQTSMYLCASSRGGLYNEQFFGPGTRLTVL.